The following is a T cell receptor beta chain sequence with its context. The data derive from a study of blood T cell repertoires in COVID-19. Study-wide background: Italy, Spain and the United States were the sources of the convalescent and acute COVID-19 samples. T cells, B-cell-depleted T cells, or PBMCs supplied cDNA or gDNA.

Original analysis: Amplification of reference gene primers was used by the study to estimate nucleated cell counts. Some clones are missing from TCRdb's copy, which holds only in-frame ones; the method was immunoSEQ multiplex PCR. The DNA was the basis for D and trimming; V, J and clone size are from that table. Found here are 250,000 to 350,000 clones, about 89% of them singletons; the top ten hold under 0.95%. The CDR3 is made up of 13 amino acids. Trimming took 6 bases from V and 3 from J, leaving 12 bases between them. Germline assignment: CDR1 MNHEY and CDR2 SMNVEV (reference sequence). This TCR was recovered from a man aged 25-45 years with acute or convalescent COVID-19. The chain joins TRBV27 to TRBJ2-7; D ambiguous. Sequencing was carried out using peripheral blood. CDR3 in amino acids: CASRPGGNYEQYF. In nucleotides, the CDR3 is TGTGCCAGCAGACCCGGCGGAAACTACGAGCAGTACTTC.